Only a few counts were recorded for the clone carrying this T cell receptor (beta chain). Antigen: not known. The data derive from a study of T-cell memory formation after mild COVID-19. As for the study in general: There were largely donor-specific TCR clusters.

TCRdb re-derived calls from the 5' RACE reads in MiXCR, one entry per CDR3 protein. The sample includes under 350,000 distinct CDR3 sequences, around 15% of them seen just once. Points from the study as a whole: CD4+ bias marked clones expanding day 15 to 37, unlike balanced contracting clones. Cross-reactive memory appears to have joined, as suggested by some responding clones showing up in pre-infection memory. Specificity for SARS-CoV-2 was not confirmed among the second-wave clones peaking on day 37.

The sequencing input was PBMCs or a T cell subset sorted from them (not recorded which). The TCR was taken from a man aged 18 to 35 who had mild COVID-19 (a few samples of this study predate the infection). Cell type and time point are not known.

CDR3 nucleotides: TGTGCCAGCAGGCACCAGGCAGGGGACTATGGCTACACCTTC. Amino acid sequence: CASRHQAGDYGYTF. The J gene is TRBJ1-2, the V gene TRBV12-3 or TRBV12-4; D is possibly TRBD1 (6 bases). Trimming stripped 6 bases from V and 3 bases from J, with 14 bases between. The CDR3 is made up of 14 amino acids.